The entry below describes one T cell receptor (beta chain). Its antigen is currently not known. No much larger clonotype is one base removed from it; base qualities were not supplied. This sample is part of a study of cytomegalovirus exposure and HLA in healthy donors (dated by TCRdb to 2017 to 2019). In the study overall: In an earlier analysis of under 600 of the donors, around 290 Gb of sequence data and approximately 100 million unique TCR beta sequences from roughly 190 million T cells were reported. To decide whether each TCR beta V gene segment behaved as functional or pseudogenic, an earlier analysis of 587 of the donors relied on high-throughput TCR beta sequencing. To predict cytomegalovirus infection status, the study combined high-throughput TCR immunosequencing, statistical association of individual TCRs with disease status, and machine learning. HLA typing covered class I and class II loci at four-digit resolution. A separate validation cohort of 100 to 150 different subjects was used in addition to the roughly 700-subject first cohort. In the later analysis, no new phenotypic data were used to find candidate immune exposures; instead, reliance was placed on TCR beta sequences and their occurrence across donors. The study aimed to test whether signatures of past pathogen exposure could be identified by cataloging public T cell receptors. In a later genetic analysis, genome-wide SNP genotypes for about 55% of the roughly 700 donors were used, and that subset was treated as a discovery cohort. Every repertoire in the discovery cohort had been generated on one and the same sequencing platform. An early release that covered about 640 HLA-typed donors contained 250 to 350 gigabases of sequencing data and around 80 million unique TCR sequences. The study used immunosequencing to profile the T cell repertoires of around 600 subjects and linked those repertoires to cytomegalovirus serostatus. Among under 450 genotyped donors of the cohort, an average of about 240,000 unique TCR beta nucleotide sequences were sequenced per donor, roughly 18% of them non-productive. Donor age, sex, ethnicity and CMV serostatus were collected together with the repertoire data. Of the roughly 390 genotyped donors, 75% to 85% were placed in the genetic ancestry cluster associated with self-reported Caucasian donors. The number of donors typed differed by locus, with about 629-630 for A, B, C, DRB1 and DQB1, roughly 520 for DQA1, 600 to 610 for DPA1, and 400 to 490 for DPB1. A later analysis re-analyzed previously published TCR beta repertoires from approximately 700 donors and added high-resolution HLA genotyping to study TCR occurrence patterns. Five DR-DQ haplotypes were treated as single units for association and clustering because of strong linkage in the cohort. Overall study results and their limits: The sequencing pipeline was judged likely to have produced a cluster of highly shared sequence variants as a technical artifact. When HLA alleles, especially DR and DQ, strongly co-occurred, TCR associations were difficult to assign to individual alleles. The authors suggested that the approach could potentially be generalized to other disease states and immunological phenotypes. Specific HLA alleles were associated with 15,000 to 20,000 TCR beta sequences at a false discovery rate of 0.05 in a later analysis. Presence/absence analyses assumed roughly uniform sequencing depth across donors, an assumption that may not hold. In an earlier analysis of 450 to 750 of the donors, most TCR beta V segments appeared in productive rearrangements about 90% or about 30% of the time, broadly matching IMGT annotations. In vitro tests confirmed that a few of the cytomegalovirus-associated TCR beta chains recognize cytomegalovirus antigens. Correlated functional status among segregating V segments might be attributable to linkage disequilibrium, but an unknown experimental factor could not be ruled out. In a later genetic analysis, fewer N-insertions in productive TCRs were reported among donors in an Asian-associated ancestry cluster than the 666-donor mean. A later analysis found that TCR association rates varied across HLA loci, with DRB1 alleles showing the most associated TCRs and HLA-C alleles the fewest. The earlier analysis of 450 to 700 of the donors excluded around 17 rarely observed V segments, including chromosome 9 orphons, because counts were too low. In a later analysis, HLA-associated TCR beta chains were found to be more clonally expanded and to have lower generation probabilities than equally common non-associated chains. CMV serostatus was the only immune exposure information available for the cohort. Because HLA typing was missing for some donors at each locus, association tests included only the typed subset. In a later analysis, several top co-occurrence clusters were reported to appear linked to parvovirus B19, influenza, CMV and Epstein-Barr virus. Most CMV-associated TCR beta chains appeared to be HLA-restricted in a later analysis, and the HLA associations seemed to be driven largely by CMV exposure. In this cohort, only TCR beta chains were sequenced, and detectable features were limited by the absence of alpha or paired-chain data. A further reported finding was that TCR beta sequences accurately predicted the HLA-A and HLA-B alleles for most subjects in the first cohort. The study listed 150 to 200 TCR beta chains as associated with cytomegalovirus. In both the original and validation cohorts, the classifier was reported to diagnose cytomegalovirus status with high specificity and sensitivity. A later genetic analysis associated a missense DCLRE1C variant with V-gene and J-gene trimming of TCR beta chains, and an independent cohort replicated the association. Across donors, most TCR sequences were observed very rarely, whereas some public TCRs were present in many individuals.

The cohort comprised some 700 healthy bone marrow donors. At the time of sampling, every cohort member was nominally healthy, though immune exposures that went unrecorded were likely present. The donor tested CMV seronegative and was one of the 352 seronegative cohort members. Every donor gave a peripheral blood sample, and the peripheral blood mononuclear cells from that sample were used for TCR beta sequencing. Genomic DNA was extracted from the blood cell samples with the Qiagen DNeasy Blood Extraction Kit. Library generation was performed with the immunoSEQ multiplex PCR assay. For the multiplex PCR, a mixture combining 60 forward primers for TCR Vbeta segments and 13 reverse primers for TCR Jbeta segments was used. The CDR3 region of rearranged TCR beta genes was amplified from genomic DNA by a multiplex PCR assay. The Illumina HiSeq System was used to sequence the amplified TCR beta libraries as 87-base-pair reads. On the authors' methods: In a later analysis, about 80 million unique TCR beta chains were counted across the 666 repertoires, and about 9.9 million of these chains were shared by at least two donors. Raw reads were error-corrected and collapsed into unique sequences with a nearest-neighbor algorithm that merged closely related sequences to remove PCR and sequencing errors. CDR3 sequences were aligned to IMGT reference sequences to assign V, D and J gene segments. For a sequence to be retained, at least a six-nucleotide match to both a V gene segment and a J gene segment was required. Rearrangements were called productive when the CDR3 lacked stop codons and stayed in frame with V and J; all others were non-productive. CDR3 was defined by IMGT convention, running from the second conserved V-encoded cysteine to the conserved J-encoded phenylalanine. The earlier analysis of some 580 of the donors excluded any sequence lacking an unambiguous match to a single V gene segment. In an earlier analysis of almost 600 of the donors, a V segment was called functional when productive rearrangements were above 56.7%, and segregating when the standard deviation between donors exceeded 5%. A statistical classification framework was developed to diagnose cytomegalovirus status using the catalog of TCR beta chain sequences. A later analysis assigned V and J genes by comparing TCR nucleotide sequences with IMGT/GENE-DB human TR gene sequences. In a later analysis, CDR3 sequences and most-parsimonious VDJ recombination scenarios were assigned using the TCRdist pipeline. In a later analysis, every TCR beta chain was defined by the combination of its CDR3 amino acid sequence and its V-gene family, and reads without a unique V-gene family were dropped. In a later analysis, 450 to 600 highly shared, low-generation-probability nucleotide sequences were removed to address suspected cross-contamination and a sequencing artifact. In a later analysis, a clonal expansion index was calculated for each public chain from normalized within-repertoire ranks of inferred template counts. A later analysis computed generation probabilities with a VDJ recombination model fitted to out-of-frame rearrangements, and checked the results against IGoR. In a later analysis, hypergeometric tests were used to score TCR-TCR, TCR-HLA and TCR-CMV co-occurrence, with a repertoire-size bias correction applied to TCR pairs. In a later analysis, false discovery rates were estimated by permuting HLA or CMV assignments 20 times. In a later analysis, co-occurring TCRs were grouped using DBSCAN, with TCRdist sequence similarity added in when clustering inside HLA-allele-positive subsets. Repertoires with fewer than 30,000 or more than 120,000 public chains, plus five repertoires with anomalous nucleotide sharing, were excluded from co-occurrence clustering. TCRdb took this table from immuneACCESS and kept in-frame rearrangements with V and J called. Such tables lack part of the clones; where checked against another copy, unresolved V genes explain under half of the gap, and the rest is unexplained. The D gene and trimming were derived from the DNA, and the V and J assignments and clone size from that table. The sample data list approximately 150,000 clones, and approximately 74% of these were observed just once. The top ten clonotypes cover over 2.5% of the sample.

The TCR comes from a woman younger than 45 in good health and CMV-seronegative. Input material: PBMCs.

The sequenced DNA is TGTGCCAGCAGTTTAACCGGGACAGGGATCAACACTGAAGCTTTCTTT. Protein translation: CASSLTGTGINTEAFF. This sequence uses TRBV27 and TRBJ1-1, with 9 bases matching TRBD1. The CDR3 has 16 amino acids, counting the end cysteine and phenylalanine. The kept DNA is CDR3 alone, 48 bases in frame from the first base. Trimming accounts for 2 bases at V and 2 bases at J, while the number of junction bases matched to no gene is 6. Sequences MNHEY (CDR1) and SMNVEV (CDR2) are obtained from the germline V gene (reference sequence).